This T cell receptor beta chain was sequenced during a study of CD8+ T cells in alopecia areata. Reverse transcription of extracted RNA yielded cDNA, which provided the sequencing template. Assay: immunoSEQ multiplex PCR; the TCRdb copy retains only in-frame clones and omits some. The table has 65,000 to 90,000 clones, roughly 51% seen once; the top ten hold around 5.7%. Germline lookup yields CDR1 SEHNR and CDR2 FQNEAQ (reference sequence). V was cut by 5 bases and J by 4 bases, with 24 bases left in between. This CDR3 has 17 residues. Notes on this clone: Its antigen remains unknown.

PBMCs served as the source from which CD4+ and CD8+ T cells were sorted. Study conclusions and caveats: Researchers report lesional scalp, most notably alopecia totalis/universalis, outstripped normal scalp in clonality. Resident alphabeta T cells of normal skin are also sequenced in scalp samples.

The source is a human donor with alopecia areata. V gene TRBV7-9 combines with J gene TRBJ2-7; the D is unclear. Sequenced sample: NKG2D-high CD8+ T cells sorted from blood. In nucleotides, the CDR3 is TGTGCCAGCAGCCCCCGAGTCGGCACTGTTTTTGATTACGAGCAGTACTTC. This codes for CASSPRVGTVFDYEQYF. Full variable domain (outside the CDR3, taken from reference TRBV7-9 and TRBJ2-7): DTGVSQNPRHKITKRGQNVTFRCDPISEHNRLYWYRQTLGQGPEFLTYFQNEAQLEKSRLLSDRFSAERPKGSFSTLEIQRTEQGDSAMYLCASSPRVGTVFDYEQYFGPGTRLTVT.